Listed below are T cell receptor beta chains from one sample, sequenced in a study of T cell changes during pregnancy in multiple sclerosis. Clones were sequenced by immunoSEQ multiplex PCR, and TCRdb holds only the in-frame ones, with some missing. The sample has approximately 74,000 clones, approximately 92% seen once; the top ten hold about 2.5%. Sequences were derived from peripheral blood, sampled before pregnancy. Receptors originate from a female donor with multiple sclerosis, enrolled in a pregnancy study. The CDR3 runs from the conserved cysteine through the conserved F or W. D genes are given only for firm matches. Only some rows state a clone size, as once, few, many or a class for expanded clones.

size	V	J	D	CDR3
.	TRBV20-1	TRBJ2-2	.	CSAPGPGELFF
.	TRBV4-3	TRBJ2-5	.	CASSPNRRETQYF
.	TRBV27	TRBJ2-5	.	CASMGHNQETQYF
once	TRBV19	TRBJ2-1	TRBD2	CASTGRGGEQFF
.	TRBV2	TRBJ2-3	TRBD1	CASSGDRGSDTQYF
.	TRBV9	TRBJ1-2	.	CASSERQSPYLGYTF
.	TRBV19	TRBJ2-1	TRBD2	CASSHQGLADQFF
.	TRBV27	TRBJ2-7	.	CASSLDSSYEQYF
once	TRBV7-9	TRBJ1-2	TRBD1	CASSGGSDRGESGYTF
.	TRBV2	TRBJ2-3	.	CASRIPESDTQYF
.	TRBV11-1	TRBJ2-7	TRBD1	CASSHLGQSYEQYF
.	TRBV5-6	TRBJ2-1	.	CASRKDEVNEQFF
once	TRBV6-1	TRBJ1-2	.	CASSEVGEDGYTF
.	TRBV28	TRBJ2-4	TRBD2	CATLGGTLKNIQYF
.	TRBV10-3	TRBJ1-2	.	CAISKSDSQFNYGYTF
.	TRBV7-3	TRBJ2-3	.	CASSLVDSPEQYF
.	TRBV5-4	TRBJ2-2	TRBD2	CASSLAGSLYTGELFF
.	TRBV28	TRBJ1-2	TRBD1	CASSPGGNYGYTF
few	TRBV7-2	TRBJ2-5	TRBD1	CASREGQGATKTQYF
.	TRBV27	TRBJ2-7	TRBD2	CASSLSGLAGIYEQYF
.	TRBV23-1	TRBJ2-7	TRBD2	CASSPRVAGDYEQYF
once	TRBV30	TRBJ2-3	TRBD2	CAWNLAGGGGTQYF
.	TRBV19	TRBJ1-2	.	CASRMDRLHGYTF
.	TRBV6-5	TRBJ2-7	TRBD1	CASGQGAGYEQYF
.	TRBV19	TRBJ2-7	.	CASIGSYEQYF
.	TRBV6-4	TRBJ2-3	TRBD1	CASSRTGGTDTQYF
.	TRBV4-1	TRBJ2-1	.	CASSQASVAYNEQFF
once	TRBV10-3	TRBJ2-1	TRBD2	CAISGEDERDFYEQFF
once	TRBV18	TRBJ2-3	TRBD2	CASSPQRGAGGRTDTQYF
once	TRBV9	TRBJ2-1	TRBD2	CASTRSSGGPYNEQFF
.	TRBV27	TRBJ2-7	.	CASSLGAGSSYEQYF
.	TRBV6-6	TRBJ1-2	.	CASSYLHRKNYGYTF
once	TRBV4-1	TRBJ2-3	.	CASSQGVTSDTQYF
.	TRBV27	TRBJ1-5	TRBD1	CASREGGGQPQHF
.	TRBV6-4	TRBJ2-2	TRBD2	CASRGTSGTENTGELFF
.	TRBV6-5	TRBJ2-5	.	CASSYGGSGGETQYF
.	TRBV29-1	TRBJ2-7	.	CSVAVSGREQYF
.	TRBV11-3	TRBJ2-1	TRBD1	CASSPPDRVDEQFF
.	TRBV19	TRBJ1-4	TRBD1	CASSHLKDRGLPNEKLFF
.	TRBV25-1	TRBJ2-7	TRBD1	CASSDRKGTGNYEQYF
.	TRBV14	TRBJ2-1	TRBD2	CASSPGTSASEQFF
.	TRBV15	TRBJ1-1	.	CATSSGVTEAFF
.	TRBV7-9	TRBJ2-1	.	CASSSGGDYNEQFF
.	TRBV12-5	TRBJ1-5	.	CASGYIGQEGQPQHF
.	TRBV5-4	TRBJ2-5	.	CASSWRAGKETQYF
.	TRBV14	TRBJ2-1	TRBD1	CASRETGTGSYNEQFF
.	TRBV7-9	TRBJ2-1	.	CASSSDLISYNEQFF
.	TRBV7-6	TRBJ2-5	TRBD1	CASSLAVRGSQETQYF
.	TRBV10-3	TRBJ2-7	TRBD2	CAIAGTSESEQYF
.	TRBV15	TRBJ1-2	.	CATSRPGGTNYGYTF
.	TRBV23-1	TRBJ2-1	TRBD2	CASSPQSGRETYEQFF
.	TRBV7-6	TRBJ2-3	.	CASSFPPPGSTDTQYF
.	TRBV4-3	TRBJ2-7	TRBD2	CASSRGTSGSYEQYF